This T cell receptor (beta chain) stems from a study of OX40 agonist ivuxolimab in advanced cancers. The junction had 16 bases not matched to a gene; V was cut back by 4 bases and J by 7 bases. The CDR3 has 17 amino acids. Germline values: CDR1 SGHAT, CDR2 FQNNGV. Here immunoSEQ multiplex PCR was the method, and the copy in TCRdb shows in-frame clones only, minus some. The sample shows fewer than 45,000 clones, around 81% of them seen only once. The count of this clone is one. Autoimmune disease history or systemic immunosuppression was exclusionary. Sequenced here: CD4+ or CD8+ T cells sorted from blood, sampled in a trial of the OX40 agonist ivuxolimab. This sequence originates from an adult with an advanced solid tumor such as melanoma, head and neck, liver or kidney cancer. This chain uses TRBV11-2 with TRBJ2-3; TRBD1 agrees at 8 bases. In DNA, the CDR3 is TGTGCCAGCAGCTCTAGACAGGGGCGCCACCTAAGAAATACGCAGTATTTT. Translated, it gives CASSSRQGRHLRNTQYF.